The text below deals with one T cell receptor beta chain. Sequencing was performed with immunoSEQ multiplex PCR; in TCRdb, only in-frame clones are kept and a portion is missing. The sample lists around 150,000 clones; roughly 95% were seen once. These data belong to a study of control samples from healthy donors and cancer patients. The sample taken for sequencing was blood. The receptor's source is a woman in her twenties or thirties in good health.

CDR3 region: CASRFVGDYNEQFF. The DNA of the CDR3 is TGTGCCAGCCGATTCGTAGGGGATTACAATGAGCAGTTCTTC. The J gene is TRBJ2-1, the V gene TRBV19; tentative D call: TRBD1 (5 bases). CDR1 is LNHDA and CDR2 is SQIVND in the germline V gene (reference sequence). V lost 9 bases and J lost 4, with 16 bases in between. This CDR3 is built from 14 residues.